The source of this T cell receptor beta chain is a study of memory CD4+ T cells and cytomegalovirus serostatus. Germline V gene sequence: CDR1 SGHAT, CDR2 FQNNGV. With V trimmed by 1 base and J by 3 bases, 12 bases remained unmatched. There are 18 residues in the CDR3. Concerning this clone: Its target is not known.

The sort gate was single viable CD3+CD4+CD8-CD45RO+ cells for memory CD4+ T cells. Original data processing: Out-of-frame sequences were removed, leaving 2,000,000 or so distinct TCRbeta sequences. Assay: immunoSEQ multiplex PCR; the TCRdb copy retains only in-frame clones and omits some. The DNA gave D and trimming, while V, J and clone size come from that table. The top ten hold roughly 2% of the sample, which has about 52,000 clones, around four fifths seen once. Study conclusions and caveats: Each of 60 to 80 CMV-associated TCRbeta sequences occurred in one to five individuals.

The clonotype comes from an adult in good health and CMV-seropositive. The specimen sequenced was memory CD4+ T cells from blood. The chain employs TRBV11-2 and TRBJ2-3, with 8 nucleotides matching TRBD2. CDR3 DNA sequence: TGTGCCAGCAGCTTAGGACGAATTCCGGGACTAGAAACAGATACGCAGTATTTT. Translation gives CASSLGRIPGLETDTQYF.